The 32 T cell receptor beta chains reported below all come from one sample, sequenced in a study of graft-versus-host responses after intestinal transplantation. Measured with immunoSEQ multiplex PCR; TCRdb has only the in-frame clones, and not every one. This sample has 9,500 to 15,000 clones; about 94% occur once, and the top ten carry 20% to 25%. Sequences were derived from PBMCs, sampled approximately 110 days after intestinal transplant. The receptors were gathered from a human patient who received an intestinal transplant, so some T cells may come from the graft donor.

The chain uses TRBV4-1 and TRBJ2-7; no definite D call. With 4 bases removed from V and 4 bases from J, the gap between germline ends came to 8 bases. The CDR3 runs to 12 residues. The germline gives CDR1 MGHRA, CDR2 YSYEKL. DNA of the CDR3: TGCGCCAGCAGCCCGGACCGGTACGAGCAGTACTTC. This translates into CASSPDRYEQYF.

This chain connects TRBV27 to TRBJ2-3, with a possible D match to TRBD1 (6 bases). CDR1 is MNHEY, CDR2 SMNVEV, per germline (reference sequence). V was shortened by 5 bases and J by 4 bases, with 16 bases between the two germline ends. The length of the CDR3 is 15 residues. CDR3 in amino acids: CASSIGQPRSDTQYF. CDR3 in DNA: TGTGCCAGCAGTATCGGACAGCCCAGGTCAGATACGCAGTATTTT.

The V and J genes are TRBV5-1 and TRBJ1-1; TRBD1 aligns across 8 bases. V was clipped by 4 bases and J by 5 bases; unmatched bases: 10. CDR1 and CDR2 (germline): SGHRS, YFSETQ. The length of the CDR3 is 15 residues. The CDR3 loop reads CASSETGQGLTEAFF. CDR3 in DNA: TGCGCCAGCAGCGAAACCGGACAGGGTTTAACTGAAGCTTTCTTT.

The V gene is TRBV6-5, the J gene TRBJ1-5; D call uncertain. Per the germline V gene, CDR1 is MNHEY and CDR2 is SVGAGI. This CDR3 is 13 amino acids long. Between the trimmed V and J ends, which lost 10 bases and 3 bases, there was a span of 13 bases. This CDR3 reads CATSAGYNQPQHF. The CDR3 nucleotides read TGTGCCACCTCGGCGGGGTACAATCAGCCCCAGCATTTT.

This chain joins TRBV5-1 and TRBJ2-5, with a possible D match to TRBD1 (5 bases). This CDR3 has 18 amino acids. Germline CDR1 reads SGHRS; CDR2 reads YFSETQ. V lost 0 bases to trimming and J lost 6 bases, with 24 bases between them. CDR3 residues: CASSLDGVGVPTKKTQYF. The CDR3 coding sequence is TGCGCCAGCAGCTTGGATGGGGTAGGGGTCCCCACTAAAAAGACCCAGTACTTC. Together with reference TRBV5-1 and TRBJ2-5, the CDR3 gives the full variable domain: KAGVTQTPRYLIKTRGQQVTLSCSPISGHRSVSWYQQTPGQGLQFLFEYFSETQRNKGNFPGRFSGRQFSNSRSEMNVSTLELGDSALYLCASSLDGVGVPTKKTQYFGPGTRLLVL.

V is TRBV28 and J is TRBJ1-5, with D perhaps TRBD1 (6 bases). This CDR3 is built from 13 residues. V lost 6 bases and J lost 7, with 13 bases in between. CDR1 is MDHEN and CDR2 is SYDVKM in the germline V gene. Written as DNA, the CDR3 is TGTGCCAGCAGCCGCTACAGGGACCAGCCCCAGCATTTT. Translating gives CASSRYRDQPQHF.

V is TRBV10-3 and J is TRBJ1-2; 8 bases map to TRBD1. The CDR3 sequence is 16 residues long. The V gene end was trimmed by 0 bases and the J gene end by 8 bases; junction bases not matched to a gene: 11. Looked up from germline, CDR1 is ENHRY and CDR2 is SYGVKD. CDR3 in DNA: TGTGCCATCAGTGAGTCGTCCCCGCAGGGGGCTAACGGCTACACCTTC. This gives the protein CAISESSPQGANGYTF.

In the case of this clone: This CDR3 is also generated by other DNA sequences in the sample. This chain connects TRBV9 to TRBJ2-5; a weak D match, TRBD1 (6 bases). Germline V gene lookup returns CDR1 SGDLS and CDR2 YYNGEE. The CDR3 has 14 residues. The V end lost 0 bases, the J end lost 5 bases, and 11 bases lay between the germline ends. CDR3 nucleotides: TGTGCCAGCAGCGTAGAGGGGGTGTCGGAGACCCAGTACTTC. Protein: CASSVEGVSETQYF.

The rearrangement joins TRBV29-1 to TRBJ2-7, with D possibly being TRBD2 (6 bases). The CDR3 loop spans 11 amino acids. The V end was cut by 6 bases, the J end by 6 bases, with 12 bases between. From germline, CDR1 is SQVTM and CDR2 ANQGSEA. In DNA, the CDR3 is TGCAGCGTCAGGGAGGATGGCGAGCAGTACTTC. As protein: CSVREDGEQYF.

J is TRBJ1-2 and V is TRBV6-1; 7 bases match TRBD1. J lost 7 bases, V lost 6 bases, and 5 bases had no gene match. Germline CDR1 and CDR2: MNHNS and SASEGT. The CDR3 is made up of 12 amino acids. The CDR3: CASRPTGTGYTF. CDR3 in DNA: TGTGCCAGCAGACCGACAGGGACTGGCTACACCTTC.

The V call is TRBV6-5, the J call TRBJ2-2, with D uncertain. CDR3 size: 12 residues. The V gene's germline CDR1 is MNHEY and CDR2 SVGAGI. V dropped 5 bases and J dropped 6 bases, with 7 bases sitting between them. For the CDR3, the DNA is TGTGCCAGCAGTGTAGAGTCCGGGGAGCTGTTTTTT. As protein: CASSVESGELFF.

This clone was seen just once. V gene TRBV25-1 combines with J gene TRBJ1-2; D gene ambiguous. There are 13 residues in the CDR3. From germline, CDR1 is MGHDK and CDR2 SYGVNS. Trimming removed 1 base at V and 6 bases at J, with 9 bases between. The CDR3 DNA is TGTGCCAGCAGTGAATGGGAAAGCGATGGCTACACCTTC. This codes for CASSEWESDGYTF.

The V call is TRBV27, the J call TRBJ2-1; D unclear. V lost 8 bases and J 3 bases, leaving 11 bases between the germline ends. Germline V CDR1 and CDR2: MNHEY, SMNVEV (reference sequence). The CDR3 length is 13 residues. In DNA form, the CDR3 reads TGTGCCAGCCGCCGTCCAGTCTACAATGAGCAGTTCTTC. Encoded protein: CASRRPVYNEQFF.

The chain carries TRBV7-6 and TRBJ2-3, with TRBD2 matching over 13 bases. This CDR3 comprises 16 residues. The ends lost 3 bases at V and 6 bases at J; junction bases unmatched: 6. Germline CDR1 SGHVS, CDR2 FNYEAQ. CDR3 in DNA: TGTGCCAGCAGCTTGGCCGGGACTAGCGGGAAGGATACGCAGTATTTT. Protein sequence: CASSLAGTSGKDTQYF. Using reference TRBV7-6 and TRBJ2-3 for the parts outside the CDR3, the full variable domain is GAGVSQSPRYKVTKRGQDVALRCDPISGHVSLYWYRQALGQGPEFLTYFNYEAQQDKSGLPNDRFSAERPEGSISTLTIQRTEQRDSAMYRCASSLAGTSGKDTQYFGPGTRLTVL.

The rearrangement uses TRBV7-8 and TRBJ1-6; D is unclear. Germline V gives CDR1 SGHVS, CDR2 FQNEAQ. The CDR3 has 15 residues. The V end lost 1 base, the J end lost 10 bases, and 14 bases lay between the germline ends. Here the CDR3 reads CASSLDTNVVSPLHF. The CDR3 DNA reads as TGTGCCAGCAGCTTAGATACAAATGTCGTATCACCCCTCCACTTT.

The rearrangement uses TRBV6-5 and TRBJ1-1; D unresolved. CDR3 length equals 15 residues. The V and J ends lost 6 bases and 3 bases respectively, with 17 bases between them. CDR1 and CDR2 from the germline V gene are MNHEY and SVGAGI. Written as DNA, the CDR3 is TGTGCCAGCAGGCCATTGACCCCCCGGGACACTGAAGCTTTCTTT. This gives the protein CASRPLTPRDTEAFF.

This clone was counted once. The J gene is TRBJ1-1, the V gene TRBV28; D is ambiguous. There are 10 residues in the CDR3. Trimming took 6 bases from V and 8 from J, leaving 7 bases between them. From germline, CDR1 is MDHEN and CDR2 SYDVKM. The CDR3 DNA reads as TGTGCCAGCAGCGATAGGGAAGCTTTCTTT. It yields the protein CASSDREAFF.

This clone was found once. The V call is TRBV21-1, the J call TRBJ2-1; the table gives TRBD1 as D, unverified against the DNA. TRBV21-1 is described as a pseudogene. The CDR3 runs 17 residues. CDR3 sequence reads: CASSPEDSTGVYNEQFF. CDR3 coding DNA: TGTGCCAGCAGCCCAGAGGACAGCACCGGGGTCTACAATGAGCAGTTCTTC.

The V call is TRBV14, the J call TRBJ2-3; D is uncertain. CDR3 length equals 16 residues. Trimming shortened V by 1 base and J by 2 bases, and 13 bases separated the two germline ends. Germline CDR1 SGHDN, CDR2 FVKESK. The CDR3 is CASSQGRQLFTDTQYF. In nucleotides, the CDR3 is TGTGCCAGCAGCCAAGGGCGGCAACTTTTCACAGATACGCAGTATTTT.

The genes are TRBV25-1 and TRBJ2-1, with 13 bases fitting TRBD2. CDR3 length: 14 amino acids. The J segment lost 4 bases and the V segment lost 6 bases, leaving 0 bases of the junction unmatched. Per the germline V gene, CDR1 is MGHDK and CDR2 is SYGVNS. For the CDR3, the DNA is TGTGCCAGCAGGGGACTAGCGGGATACAATGAGCAGTTCTTC. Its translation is CASRGLAGYNEQFF.

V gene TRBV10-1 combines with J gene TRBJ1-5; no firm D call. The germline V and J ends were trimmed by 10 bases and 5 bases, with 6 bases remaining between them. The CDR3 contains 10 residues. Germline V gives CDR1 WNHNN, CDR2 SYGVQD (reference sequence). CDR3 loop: CANIHQPQHF. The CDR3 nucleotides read TGCGCCAACATTCATCAGCCCCAGCATTTT.

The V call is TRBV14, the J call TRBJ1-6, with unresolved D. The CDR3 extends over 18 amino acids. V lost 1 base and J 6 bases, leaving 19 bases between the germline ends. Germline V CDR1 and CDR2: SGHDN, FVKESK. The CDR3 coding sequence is TGTGCCAGCAGCCAAGTAGGCCGAGTTGGTCTTCTTAATTCACCCCTCCACTTT. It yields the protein CASSQVGRVGLLNSPLHF.

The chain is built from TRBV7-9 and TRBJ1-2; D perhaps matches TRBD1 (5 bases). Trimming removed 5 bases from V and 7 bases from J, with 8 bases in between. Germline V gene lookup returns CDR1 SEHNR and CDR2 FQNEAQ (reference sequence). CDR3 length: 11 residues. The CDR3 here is CASSEDTGYTF. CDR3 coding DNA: TGTGCCAGCAGCGAGGACACTGGCTACACCTTC.

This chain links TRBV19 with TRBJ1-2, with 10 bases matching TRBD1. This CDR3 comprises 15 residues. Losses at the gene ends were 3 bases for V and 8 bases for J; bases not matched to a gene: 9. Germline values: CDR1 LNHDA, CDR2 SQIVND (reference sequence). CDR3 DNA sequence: TGTGCCAGTAGTATCCGCCCGACAGGGGGCGCGGGCTACACCTTC. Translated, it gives CASSIRPTGGAGYTF.

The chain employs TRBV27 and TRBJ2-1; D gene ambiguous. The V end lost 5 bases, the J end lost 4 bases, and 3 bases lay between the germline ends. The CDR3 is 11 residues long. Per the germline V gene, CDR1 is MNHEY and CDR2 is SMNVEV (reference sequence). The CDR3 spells CASSRYNEQFF. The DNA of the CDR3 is TGTGCCAGCAGTCGGTACAATGAGCAGTTCTTC.

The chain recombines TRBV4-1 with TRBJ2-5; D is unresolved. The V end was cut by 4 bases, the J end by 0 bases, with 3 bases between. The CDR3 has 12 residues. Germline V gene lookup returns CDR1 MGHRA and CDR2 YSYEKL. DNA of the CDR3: TGCGCCAGCAGCCCCGACCAAGAGACCCAGTACTTC. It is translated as CASSPDQETQYF.

CDR3 residues: CASSPGGEQYF. In nucleotides, the CDR3 is TGTGCCAGTAGCCCCGGGGGCGAGCAGTACTTC. This sequence joins TRBV6-5 and TRBJ1-2, with TRBD2 as a possible D gene (6 bases). Matching the DNA end better, TRBJ2-7 makes the J call doubtful. The V gene's germline CDR1 is MNHEY and CDR2 SVGAGI. There are 11 residues in the CDR3.

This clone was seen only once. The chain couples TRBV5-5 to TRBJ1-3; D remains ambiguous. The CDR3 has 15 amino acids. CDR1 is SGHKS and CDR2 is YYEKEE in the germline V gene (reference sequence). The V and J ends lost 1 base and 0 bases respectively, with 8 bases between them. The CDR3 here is CASSLSTGSGNTIYF. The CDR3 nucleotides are TGTGCCAGCAGCTTGAGTACGGGCTCTGGAAACACCATATATTTT.

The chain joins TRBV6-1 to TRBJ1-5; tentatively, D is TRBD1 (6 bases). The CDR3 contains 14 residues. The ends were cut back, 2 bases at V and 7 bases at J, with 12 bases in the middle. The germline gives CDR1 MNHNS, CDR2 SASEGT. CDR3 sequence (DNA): TGTGCCAGCAGTGAATTACAGGGACACCAGCCCCAGCATTTT. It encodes CASSELQGHQPQHF.

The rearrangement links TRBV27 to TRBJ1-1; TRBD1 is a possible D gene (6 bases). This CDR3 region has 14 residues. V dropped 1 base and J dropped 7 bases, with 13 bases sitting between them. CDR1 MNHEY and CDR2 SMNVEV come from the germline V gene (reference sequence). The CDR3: CASSLLGDTGEAFF. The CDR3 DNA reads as TGTGCCAGCAGTTTATTAGGGGACACGGGTGAAGCTTTCTTT.

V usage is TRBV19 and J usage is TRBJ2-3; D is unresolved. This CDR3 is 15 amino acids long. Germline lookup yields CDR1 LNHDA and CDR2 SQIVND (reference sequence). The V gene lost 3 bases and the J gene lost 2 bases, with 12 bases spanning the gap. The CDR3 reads CASSIGIINTDTQYF. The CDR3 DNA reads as TGTGCCAGTAGTATTGGAATTATAAACACAGATACGCAGTATTTT.

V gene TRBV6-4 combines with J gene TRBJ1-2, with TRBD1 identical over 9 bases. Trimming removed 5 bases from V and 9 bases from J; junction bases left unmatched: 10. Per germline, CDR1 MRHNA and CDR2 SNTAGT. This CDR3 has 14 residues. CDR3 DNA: TGTGCCAGCAGTTTAAACCGGGACAGGGAACGCTACACCTTC. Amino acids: CASSLNRDRERYTF.